The source of this TCR beta chain is a study of blood T cell repertoires in COVID-19 (dated by TCRdb to 2019 to 2021). In terms of the full investigation: Collaborator samples came from the United States, Italy and Spain and covered acute and convalescent phases of COVID-19. The material from the prospective study consisted of cDNA or gDNA derived from T cells, B-cell-depleted T cells, or PBMCs. Deeply sampled blood TCRbeta repertoires from subjects exposed to, actively infected with, or recovered from COVID-19 were included in the dataset. The repertoires were released in a freely available public database meant as a resource for research on the immune response to SARS-CoV-2. The samples were drawn from the first 160 participants of the ongoing ImmuneRACE study and from more than 1,000 subjects provided by 6 global collaborators. Nearly every sample came with metadata listing a de-identified subject ID, COVID-19 status, age in years and sex. Where available, HLA class I and class II types were obtained from metadata supplied by the sample provider rather than from assay-based typing. What the work shows at the level of the full study, not this receptor alone: The amount of clinical and demographic metadata varied by source and participant and was provided uncurated.

TCRbeta CDR3 regions were amplified from genomic DNA using the immunoSEQ Assay, a bias-controlled multiplex PCR. The paper's data handling went like this. Within the assay, amplification of reference gene primers was used to estimate how many nucleated cells each sample contained. To quantify the absolute abundance of each unique TCRbeta CDR3 rearrangement, sequence reads were collapsed and filtered. For each sample, productive Simpson clonality was calculated as the square root of Simpson's diversity index over productive rearrangements. Drawn from immuneACCESS, this table holds only the in-frame rearrangements with V and J called that TCRdb kept. Clones are partly lost; checked studies trace under half to an unresolved V gene and leave the rest unexplained. The V and J calls and the clone size are those of that table, but D and trimming were determined from the DNA. The sample contains a few hundred thousand clones, about 90% of them found a single time. Clones ranked in the top ten supply more than 0.95% of the sample.

Concerning this clone itself: There is no known antigen for this receptor. Base qualities are not at hand, and no much larger clone is one base apart.

Collaborating institutions collected whole blood in K2EDTA tubes following their own protocols. For TCRbeta analysis, collaborator samples were shipped as frozen whole blood, as isolated PBMCs, or as DNA extracted from either sample type. Material for sequencing was peripheral blood. This sequence originates from a man aged 35 to 55 with acute or convalescent COVID-19.

Here is the DNA: TGTGCCACCAGTGATGAACAGGGGATCGGACAGCCCCAGCATTTT. Protein translation: CATSDEQGIGQPQHF. The rearrangement combines TRBV24-1 with TRBJ1-5, with 7 bases aligning to TRBD1. The germline V gene specifies KGHDR as CDR1 and SFDVKD as CDR2. Inclusive of the bounding cysteine and phenylalanine, the CDR3 is 15 residues long. Only the CDR3 part of the read is kept: 45 bases, read in frame from the first base. V is pruned by 3 bases and J by 7 bases, leaving 8 bases of the junction without a gene match.